The rows below give T cell receptor beta chains drawn from one sample of a study of T cells in Graves' hyperthyroidism and ophthalmopathy. TCRdb fed the multiplex PCR reads into MiXCR, producing one record per CDR3 protein. The sample carries over 150,000 distinct CDR3 sequences, roughly a sixth recorded once. Sequences were obtained from blood. The receptors were gathered from a woman aged 45 to 65 with Graves' hyperthyroidism. Both conserved end residues are part of each CDR3. The D gene is left open where the match is weak. Expanded clones are given a class, and other clones once, few, many or no size at all.

d_gene,j_gene,abundance,v_gene,CDR3nt,CDR3aa
TRBD1,TRBJ1-5,.,TRBV20-1,TGCAGTGCTAGTTCCGGGACAGGGGGCACTAATCAGCCCCAGCATTTT,CSASSGTGGTNQPQHF
.,TRBJ1-6,few,TRBV5-6,TGTGCCAGCAGCTTGGTTCGAGGCGACCTCCACTTT,CASSLVRGDLHF
TRBD2,TRBJ2-5,few,TRBV6-1,TGTGCCAGCAGTGGACACCTAGCGGGAGTTAAAGAGACCCAGTACTTC,CASSGHLAGVKETQYF
.,TRBJ2-7,.,TRBV2,TGTGCCAGCAGTGAACGGCTAGCCTACGAGCAGTACTTC,CASSERLAYEQYF
.,TRBJ2-1,few,TRBV24-1,TGTGCCACCAGTGCCTCCGGTGGGCGGGATGTTAATGAGCAGTTCTTC,CATSASGGRDVNEQFF
TRBD2,TRBJ2-1,.,TRBV15,TGTGCCACTCTGAAGCGGGAGGGTAATGAGCAGTTCTTC,CATLKREGNEQFF
.,TRBJ1-2,many,TRBV19,TGTGCCAGTGTCACAGGGCCGCCAAAGGACTATGGCTACACCTTC,CASVTGPPKDYGYTF
.,TRBJ2-3,many,TRBV7-8,TGTGCCAGCAGCCCACAGACTAGCACAGATACGCAGTATTTT,CASSPQTSTDTQYF
.,TRBJ1-5,.,TRBV19,TGTGCCAGTAGGAGATCGGGACCCCTAATCAATCAGCCCCAGCATTTT,CASRRSGPLINQPQHF
TRBD1,TRBJ1-5,many,TRBV6-1,TGTGCCAGCAGCCGCACAGGGGCCGCTAGCAATCAGCCCCAGCATTTT,CASSRTGAASNQPQHF
.,TRBJ2-1,.,TRBV24-1,TGTGCCACCAGTTCCTCCGGGTCGATTAACAATGAGCAGTTCTTC,CATSSSGSINNEQFF
TRBD2,TRBJ2-1,.,TRBV9,TGTGCCAGCACCGCGACTAGCGGGAGGAGTCCCTACAATGAGCAGTTCTTC,CASTATSGRSPYNEQFF
.,TRBJ1-3,.,TRBV11-2,TGTGCCAGCAGCAGGGACGGAGGAAGGGGAAACACCATATATTTT,CASSRDGGRGNTIYF
.,TRBJ2-1,many,TRBV11-2,TGTGCCAGCAGCTTGGAGACAGGTCTAACTGAGCAGTTCTTC,CASSLETGLTEQFF
TRBD1,TRBJ1-1,many,TRBV20-1,TGCAGTGCTTCACGGACAGGGGTTGCCACTGAAGCTTTCTTT,CSASRTGVATEAFF
TRBD1,TRBJ2-7,many,TRBV3-1,TGTGCCAGCAGCCCCAAAGGGACAGCTGGATACGAGCAGTACTTC,CASSPKGTAGYEQYF
TRBD2,TRBJ2-1,few,TRBV12-3/TRBV12-4,TGTGCCAGCAGTTTGGGACTAGCGGGGGTGGAGTTCTTC,CASSLGLAGVEFF
.,TRBJ1-1,many,TRBV6-1,TGTGCCAGCAGTTACGGGACTAGGGGTGTGAATCCTGAAGCTTTCTTT,CASSYGTRGVNPEAFF
TRBD2,TRBJ2-1,.,TRBV20-1,TGCAGTGCCAGATGGCCGAAGGCATTTAGCGGGAGTAGAAATGAGCAGTTCTTC,CSARWPKAFSGSRNEQFF
.,TRBJ1-6,.,TRBV19,TGTGCCAGTAGTATAAATTGGACAAAGAATTCACCCCTCCACTTT,CASSINWTKNSPLHF
TRBD1,TRBJ1-5,.,TRBV7-9,TGTGCCAGCAGCTTTCTCGGGACAGGAGGCAATCAGCCCCAGCATTTT,CASSFLGTGGNQPQHF
.,TRBJ1-6,few,TRBV27,TGTGCCAGCAGTTTAGGGTACTCCTATAATTCACCCCTCCACTTT,CASSLGYSYNSPLHF
TRBD2,TRBJ2-7,many,TRBV20-1,TGCAGTGCTAGAGTAGGAGCTAGCGGGAGTTACGAGCAGTACTTC,CSARVGASGSYEQYF
.,TRBJ2-2,many,TRBV5-1,TGCGCCAGCAGCTTGGGGGGCGCGGGAACCGGGGAGCTGTTTTTT,CASSLGGAGTGELFF
.,TRBJ2-3,few,TRBV4-1,TGCGCCAGCAGCCAAGATATCCCGGACTTCAACACAGATACGCAGTATTTT,CASSQDIPDFNTDTQYF
TRBD2,TRBJ2-1,few,TRBV6-5,TGTGCCAGCAGTTACTCCCGGACTAGTAGCAAGCAGTTCTTC,CASSYSRTSSKQFF
.,TRBJ1-1,many,TRBV20-1,TGCAGTGCTTTCCCAGGGAGTGATGCGATGAACACTGAAGCTTTCTTT,CSAFPGSDAMNTEAFF
.,TRBJ1-4,.,TRBV13,TGTGCCAGCAGCCGAACAGGGCGAAAACTGTTTTTT,CASSRTGRKLFF
.,TRBJ1-3,many,TRBV28,TGTGCCAGCAGTTTACCTGGCTCTGGAAACACCATATATTTT,CASSLPGSGNTIYF
TRBD2,TRBJ2-3,many,TRBV7-3,TGTGCCAGCAGCTTAACAAGGCCTAGCGGGTCCAACACAGATACGCAGTATTTT,CASSLTRPSGSNTDTQYF
TRBD1,TRBJ2-4,.,TRBV7-9,TGTGCCAGCAGTTTAACAGGGGACGCCAAAAACATTCAGTACTTC,CASSLTGDAKNIQYF
.,TRBJ1-1,few,TRBV30,TGTGCCTGGAGTCCGGGTGATAACACTGAAGCTTTCTTT,CAWSPGDNTEAFF
.,TRBJ2-1,.,TRBV24-1,TGTGCCACCAGTGATTTAGCGGTAAAGAACTCCTACAATGAGCAGTTCTTC,CATSDLAVKNSYNEQFF
TRBD1,TRBJ1-1,few,TRBV19,TGTGCCAGTAAGGGACAGGGGAGAACTGAAGCTTTCTTT,CASKGQGRTEAFF
.,TRBJ2-3,many,TRBV29-1,TGCAGCGTTGAAGGTGGGGCCTCAGATACGCAGTATTTT,CSVEGGASDTQYF
TRBD2,TRBJ2-3,many,TRBV28,TGTGCCAGCAGTTTACTTGCGGGGGGGCGCACAGATACGCAGTATTTT,CASSLLAGGRTDTQYF
TRBD1,TRBJ1-1,.,TRBV19,TGTGCCAGTAGTCCGGACAGGACCCACACTGAAGCTTTCTTT,CASSPDRTHTEAFF
.,TRBJ1-4,few,TRBV27,TGTGCCAGCAGTCCCACTCCCTCCTCGGGGGGTGAAAAACTGTTTTTT,CASSPTPSSGGEKLFF
.,TRBJ2-2,many,TRBV3-1,TGTGCCAGCAGCCATTACAGGAACACCGGGGAGCTGTTTTTT,CASSHYRNTGELFF
TRBD1,TRBJ1-4,many,TRBV12-3/TRBV12-4,TGTGCCAGCAGTCTGGGACAGGGGTATGAAAAACTGTTTTTT,CASSLGQGYEKLFF
TRBD1,TRBJ1-1,few,TRBV6-1,TGTGCCAGCAGTCCCCCTACAGGGGGGATGATTTTTGCTTTCTTT,CASSPPTGGMIFAFF
TRBD2,TRBJ2-1,many,TRBV7-2,TGTGCCAGCAGCTTCCCCTGGGCTAGCGGGAGGACGTACAATGAGCAGTTCTTC,CASSFPWASGRTYNEQFF
TRBD2,TRBJ2-1,many,TRBV11-2,TGTGCCAGCAGCTTAGATGAGACTAGCGGGTTTAATGAGCAGTTCTTC,CASSLDETSGFNEQFF
.,TRBJ1-2,.,TRBV5-1,TGCGCCAGCAGCTTGGATGAAGGAGGCTACACCTTC,CASSLDEGGYTF
.,TRBJ1-1,.,TRBV10-2,TGCGCCAGCAGTTTTATTCCCCGAGGGAACACTGAAGCTTTCTTT,CASSFIPRGNTEAFF
TRBD1,TRBJ1-2,few,TRBV6-1,TGTGCCAGCAGTGAAGCAGGCAGGGGGCTCGGGGATGGCTACACCTTC,CASSEAGRGLGDGYTF
.,TRBJ1-1,.,TRBV11-2,TGTGCCAGCAGCTTTTCGGCCACTGAAGCTTTCTTT,CASSFSATEAFF
TRBD2,TRBJ2-3,many,TRBV7-2,TGTGCCAGCAGCTTATCCGGAGCGGGAGTCTCAGATACGCAGTATTTT,CASSLSGAGVSDTQYF
TRBD1,TRBJ1-1,.,TRBV19,TGTGCCAGTCGTACGGGGACAGTCGAAGCTTTCTTT,CASRTGTVEAFF
TRBD1,TRBJ2-1,.,TRBV11-2,TGTGCCAGCAGCTTAGGGAGGACAGGGGACAATGAGCAGTTCTTC,CASSLGRTGDNEQFF
.,TRBJ1-5,few,TRBV19,TGTGCCAGTAGTTTCAGTGACAATCAGCCCCAGCATTTT,CASSFSDNQPQHF
TRBD1,TRBJ1-2,many,TRBV28,TGTGCCAGCAGTTCATCCGTGGCTGGCAACAGGGGTAGCTATGGCTACACCTTC,CASSSSVAGNRGSYGYTF